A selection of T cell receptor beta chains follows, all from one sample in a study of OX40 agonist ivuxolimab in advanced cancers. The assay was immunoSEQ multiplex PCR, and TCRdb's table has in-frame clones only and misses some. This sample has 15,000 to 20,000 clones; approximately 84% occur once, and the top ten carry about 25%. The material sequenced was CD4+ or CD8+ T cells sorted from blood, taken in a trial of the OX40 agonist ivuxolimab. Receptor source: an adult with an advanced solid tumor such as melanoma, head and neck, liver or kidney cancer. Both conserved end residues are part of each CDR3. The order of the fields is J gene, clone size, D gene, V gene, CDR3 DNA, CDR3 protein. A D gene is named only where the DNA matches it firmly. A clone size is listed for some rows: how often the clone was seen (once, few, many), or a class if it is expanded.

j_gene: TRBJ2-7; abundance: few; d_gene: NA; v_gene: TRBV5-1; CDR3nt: TGCGCCAGCAGTGAGCAGAGCTCCTACGAGCAGTACTTC; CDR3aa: CASSEQSSYEQYF
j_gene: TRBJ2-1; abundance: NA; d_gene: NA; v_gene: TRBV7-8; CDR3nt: TGTGCCTCAACCGACAGAGACAATGAGCAGTTCTTC; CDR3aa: CASTDRDNEQFF
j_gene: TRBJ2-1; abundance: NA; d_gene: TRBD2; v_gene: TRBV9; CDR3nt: TGTGCCAGCAGCGTAGGTAGCGGGGGCTACAATGAGCAGTTCTTC; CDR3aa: CASSVGSGGYNEQFF
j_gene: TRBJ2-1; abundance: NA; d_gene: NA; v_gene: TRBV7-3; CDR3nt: TGTGCCAGCAGCTTAGAAGGATCTCGGTCCTACAATGAGCAGTTCTTC; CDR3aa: CASSLEGSRSYNEQFF
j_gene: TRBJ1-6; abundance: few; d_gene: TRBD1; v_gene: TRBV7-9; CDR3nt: TGTGCCAGCAGCCCCCGGACAGGACCTCTCAATTCACCCCTCCACTTT; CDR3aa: CASSPRTGPLNSPLHF
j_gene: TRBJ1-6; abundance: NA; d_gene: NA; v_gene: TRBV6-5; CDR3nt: TGTGCCAGCAGTTACTCAGGGGATGGTAGTTCACCCCTCCACTTT; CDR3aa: CASSYSGDGSSPLHF
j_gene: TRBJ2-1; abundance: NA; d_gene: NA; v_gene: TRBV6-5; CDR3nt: TGTGCCAGCAGTTACTCGGGGGGGCTACACTACAATGAGCAGTTCTTC; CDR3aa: CASSYSGGLHYNEQFF
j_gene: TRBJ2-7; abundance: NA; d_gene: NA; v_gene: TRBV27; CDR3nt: TGTGCCAGCAGACTAGATGTCGGATACGAGCAGTACTTC; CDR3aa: CASRLDVGYEQYF
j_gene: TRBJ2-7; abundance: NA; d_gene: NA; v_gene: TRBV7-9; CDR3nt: TGTGCCAGCAGCGTAGACAGGCTCTTAGGAGAGCAGTACTTC; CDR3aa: CASSVDRLLGEQYF
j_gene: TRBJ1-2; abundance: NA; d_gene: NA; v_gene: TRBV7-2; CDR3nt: TGTGCCAGCAGCTGGCAGGACAACTATGGCTACACCTTC; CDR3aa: CASSWQDNYGYTF
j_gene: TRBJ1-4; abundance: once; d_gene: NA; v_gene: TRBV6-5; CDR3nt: TGTGCCAGCACCAAGACAGCCTTTAATGAAAAACTGTTTTTT; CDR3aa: CASTKTAFNEKLFF
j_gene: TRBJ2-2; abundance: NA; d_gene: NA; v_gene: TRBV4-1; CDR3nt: TGCGCCAGCAGCCAAGTGGGGGGGCGCGTCGGGGAGCTGTTTTTT; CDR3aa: CASSQVGGRVGELFF
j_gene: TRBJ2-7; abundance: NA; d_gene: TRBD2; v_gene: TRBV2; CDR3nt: TGTGCCAGCAATCCGGGCGGGGGCTACGAGCAGTACTTC; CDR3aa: CASNPGGGYEQYF
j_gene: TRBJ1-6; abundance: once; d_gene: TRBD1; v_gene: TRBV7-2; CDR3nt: TGTGCCAGCGGTCCGGGACAGGACGTATACCGATGGGATTCACCCCTCCACTTT; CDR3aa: CASGPGQDVYRWDSPLHF
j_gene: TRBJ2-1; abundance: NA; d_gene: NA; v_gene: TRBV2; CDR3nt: TGTGCCAGCAGTGATTTTGGACTTTTTAGCTCCTACAATGAGCAGTTCTTC; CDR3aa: CASSDFGLFSSYNEQFF
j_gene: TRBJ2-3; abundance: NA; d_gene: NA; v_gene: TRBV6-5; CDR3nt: TGTGCCAGCAGTTATCTCTCTTCCAGGCCCACAGATACGCAGTATTTT; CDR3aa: CASSYLSSRPTDTQYF
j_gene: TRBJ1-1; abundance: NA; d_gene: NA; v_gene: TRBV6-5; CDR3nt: TGTGCCAGCAGTGCGGTTTCTGGAACTGAAGCTTTCTTT; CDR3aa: CASSAVSGTEAFF
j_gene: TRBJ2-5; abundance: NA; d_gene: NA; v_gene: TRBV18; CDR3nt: TGTGCCAGCTCACCTTTCTCAGGGCAAGAGACCCAGTACTTC; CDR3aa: CASSPFSGQETQYF
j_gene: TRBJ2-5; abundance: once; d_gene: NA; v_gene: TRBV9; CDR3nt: TGTGCCAGCAGCGTAGTGGGCGGAGGGAACGTAGAGACCCAGTACTTC; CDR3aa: CASSVVGGGNVETQYF
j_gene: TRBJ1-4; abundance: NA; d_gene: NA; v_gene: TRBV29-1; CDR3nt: TGCAGCGTTGAGGGGACCTCGTCAACTAATGAAAAACTGTTTTTT; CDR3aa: CSVEGTSSTNEKLFF
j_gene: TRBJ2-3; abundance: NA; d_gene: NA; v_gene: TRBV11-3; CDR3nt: TGTGCCAGCAGCCCACGCCTTGGGGTCGGCCCAGATACGCAGTATTTT; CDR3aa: CASSPRLGVGPDTQYF
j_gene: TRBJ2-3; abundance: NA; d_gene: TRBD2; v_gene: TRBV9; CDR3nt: TGTGCCAGCAGCGTGCCGCAAGCGGGGGGGAGCACAGATACGCAGTATTTT; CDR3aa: CASSVPQAGGSTDTQYF
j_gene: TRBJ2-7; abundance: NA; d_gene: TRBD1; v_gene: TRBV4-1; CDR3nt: TGCGCCAGCAGCCAAGTTAAGAGACAGGGGAGTGACGAGCAGTACTTC; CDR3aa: CASSQVKRQGSDEQYF
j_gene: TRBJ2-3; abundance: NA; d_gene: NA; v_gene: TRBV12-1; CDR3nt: TGTGCCAATCCGGACCGGGACAGTAGCACAGATACGCAGTATTTT; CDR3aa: CANPDRDSSTDTQYF
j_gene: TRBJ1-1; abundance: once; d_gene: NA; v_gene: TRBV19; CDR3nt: TGTGCCAGTAGTATAGGGGGGCACACTGAAGCTTTCTTT; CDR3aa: CASSIGGHTEAFF
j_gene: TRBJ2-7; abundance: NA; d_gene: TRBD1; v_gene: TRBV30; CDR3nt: TGTGCCTGGAAAGGGGGCGACGAGCAGTACTTC; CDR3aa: CAWKGGDEQYF
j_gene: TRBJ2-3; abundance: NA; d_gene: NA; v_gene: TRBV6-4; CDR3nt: TGTGCCAGCAGTGAAAAAGAAACTACAAACACAGATACGCAGTATTTT; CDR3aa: CASSEKETTNTDTQYF
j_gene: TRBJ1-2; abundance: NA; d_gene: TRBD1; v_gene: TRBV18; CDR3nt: TGTGCCAGCTCACCTTCCGGGACAGGGGACATTAACTATGGCTACACCTTC; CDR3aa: CASSPSGTGDINYGYTF
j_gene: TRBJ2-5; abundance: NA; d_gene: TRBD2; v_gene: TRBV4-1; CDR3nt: TGCGCCAGCACCACGGACCCTGGAACTAGCGGCCAAGAGACCCAGTACTTC; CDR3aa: CASTTDPGTSGQETQYF
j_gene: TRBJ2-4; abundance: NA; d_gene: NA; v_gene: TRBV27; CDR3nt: TGTGCCAGCAGTTTCTCTGCCTTAGCCAAAAACATTCAGTACTTC; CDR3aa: CASSFSALAKNIQYF
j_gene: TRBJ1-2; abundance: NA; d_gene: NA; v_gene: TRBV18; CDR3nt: TGTGCCAGCTCACCGGGACTTCTTAGGTATGGCTACACCTTC; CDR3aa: CASSPGLLRYGYTF
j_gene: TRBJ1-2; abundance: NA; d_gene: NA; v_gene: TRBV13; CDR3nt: TGTGCCAGCAGCTTTTCGACGGACAGAGCTAACTATGGCTACACCTTC; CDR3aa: CASSFSTDRANYGYTF
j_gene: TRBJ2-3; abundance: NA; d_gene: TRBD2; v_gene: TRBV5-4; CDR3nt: TGTGCCAGCAGACTGGGGGGGACTCCTTTAGATTTT; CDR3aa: CASRLGGTPLDF
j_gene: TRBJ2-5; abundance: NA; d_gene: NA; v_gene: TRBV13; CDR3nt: TGTGCCAGCAGCATCCGGGGGTTCGAGACCCAGTACTTC; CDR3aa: CASSIRGFETQYF
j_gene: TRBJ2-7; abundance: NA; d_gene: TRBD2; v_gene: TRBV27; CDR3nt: TGTGCCAGCAGTTTAGGCGGGGGTAACTACGAGCAGTACTTC; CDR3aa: CASSLGGGNYEQYF
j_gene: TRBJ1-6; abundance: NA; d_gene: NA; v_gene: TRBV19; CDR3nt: TGTGCCAGTAGTATTGGGCTGGACGGTTCACCCCTCCACTTT; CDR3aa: CASSIGLDGSPLHF
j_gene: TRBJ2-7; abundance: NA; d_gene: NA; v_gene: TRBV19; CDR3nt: TGTGCCAGTAGTACATCGGGCCACCCGAATACCTACGAGCAGTACTTC; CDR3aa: CASSTSGHPNTYEQYF
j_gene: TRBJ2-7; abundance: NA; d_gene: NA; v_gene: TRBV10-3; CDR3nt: TGTGCCATCAGTGACATAGCCTACGAGCAGTACTTC; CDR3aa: CAISDIAYEQYF
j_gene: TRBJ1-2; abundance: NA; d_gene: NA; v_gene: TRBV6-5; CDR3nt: TGTGCCAGCAGTTACGGACCGCTCTATGGCTACACCTTC; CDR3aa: CASSYGPLYGYTF
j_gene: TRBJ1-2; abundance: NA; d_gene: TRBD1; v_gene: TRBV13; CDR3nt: TGTGCCAGCAGCGCCACAGGGGGTGCTAACTATGGCTACACCTTC; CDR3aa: CASSATGGANYGYTF
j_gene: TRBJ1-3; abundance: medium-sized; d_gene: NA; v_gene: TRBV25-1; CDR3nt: TGTGCCAGCAGTGGCAAAACAGGGCCTGGAAACACCATATATTTT; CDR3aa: CASSGKTGPGNTIYF
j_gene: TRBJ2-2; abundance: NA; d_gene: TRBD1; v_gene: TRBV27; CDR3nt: TGTGCCAGCGCCCGGGACAGTGAACACCGGGGAGCTGTTTTT; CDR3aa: CASARDSEHRGAVF
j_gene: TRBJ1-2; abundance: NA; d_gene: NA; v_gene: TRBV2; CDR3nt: TGTGCCAGCAGTGAGGAGGGGTTGGACTATGGCTACACCTTC; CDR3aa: CASSEEGLDYGYTF
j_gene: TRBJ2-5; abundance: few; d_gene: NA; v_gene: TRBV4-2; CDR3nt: TGTGCCAGCAGCCAATTAAGCGGCGCACTAAAAGAGACCCAGTACTTC; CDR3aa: CASSQLSGALKETQYF
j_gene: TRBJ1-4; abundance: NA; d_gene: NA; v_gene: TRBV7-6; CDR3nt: TGTGCCAGCAGCCGGGACATGGGCGAAAAACTGTTTTTT; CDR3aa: CASSRDMGEKLFF
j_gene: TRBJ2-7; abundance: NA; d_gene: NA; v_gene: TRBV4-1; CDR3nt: TGCGCCAGCAGCCAACCCCACTACGAGCAGTACTTC; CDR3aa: CASSQPHYEQYF
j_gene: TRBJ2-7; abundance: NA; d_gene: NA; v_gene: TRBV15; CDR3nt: TGTGCCACCAGAGACCGATCAGGGTTTACGTTCGAGGGGGCCTACGAGCAGTACTTC; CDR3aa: CATRDRSGFTFEGAYEQYF
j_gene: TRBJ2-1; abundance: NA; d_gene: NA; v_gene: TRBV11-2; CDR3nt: TGTGCCAGCAGCTTAGATCGCCGGGGGACCACTAACAATGAGCAGTTCTTC; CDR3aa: CASSLDRRGTTNNEQFF
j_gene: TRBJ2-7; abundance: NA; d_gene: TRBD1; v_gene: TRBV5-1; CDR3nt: TGCGCCAGCAGCTCACGCGGGACAGGGTCCCACGAGCAGTACTTC; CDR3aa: CASSSRGTGSHEQYF
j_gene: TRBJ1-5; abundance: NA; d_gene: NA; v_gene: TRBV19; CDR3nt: TGTGCCAGTAGTATTCCAGGGGCCGGCCAGCCCCAGCATTTT; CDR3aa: CASSIPGAGQPQHF
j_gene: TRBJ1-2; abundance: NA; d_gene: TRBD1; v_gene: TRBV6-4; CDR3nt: TGTGCCAGCTCATGGGGAACCGGGACAGGGTTCGGCTACACCTTC; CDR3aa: CASSWGTGTGFGYTF
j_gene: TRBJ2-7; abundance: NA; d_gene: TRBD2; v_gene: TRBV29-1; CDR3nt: TGCAGCGTTGTCGGGGGGGCTAGGGTCTACGAGCAGTACTTC; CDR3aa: CSVVGGARVYEQYF
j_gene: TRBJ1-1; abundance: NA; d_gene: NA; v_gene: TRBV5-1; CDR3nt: TGCGCCAGCAGCTTGGAGAGGGGGAGCACTGAAGCTTTCTTT; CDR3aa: CASSLERGSTEAFF
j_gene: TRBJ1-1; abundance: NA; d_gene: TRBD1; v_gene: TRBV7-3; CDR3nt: TGTGCCAGCAGCCCACAGGGGGGTGGGAACACTGAAGCTTTCTTT; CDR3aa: CASSPQGGGNTEAFF